The TCR beta chain described here comes from a study of CD8+ T cells in alopecia areata. Notes on the study in general: Many expanded lesional clones persisted in scalp and blood during tofacitinib treatment.

cDNA reverse transcribed from extracted RNA served as the sequencing template. Using immunoSEQ multiplex PCR, the repertoire was profiled, and TCRdb retains in-frame clones only, with some absent. The sample lists 150,000 to 200,000 clones; 58% were seen once. About this clone: Its antigen remains unknown.

This CDR3 is 15 amino acids long. In germline, CDR1 is MNHEY, CDR2 SVGAGI. V was shortened by 6 bases and J by 5 bases, with 19 bases between the two germline ends. As for treatment: oral pan-JAK inhibitor, 5-10 mg twice daily. It was from alopecia areata patients that lesional scalp punch biopsies and peripheral blood were collected. The V call is TRBV6-5, the J call TRBJ2-5, with D perhaps given as TRBD1 or TRBD2 (6 bases each). The sequencing here drew on CD8+ T cells sorted from blood, taken at week 24, from a patient treated with tofacitinib. This receptor was taken from a human donor with alopecia areata. CDR3 sequence (DNA): TGTGCCAGCAGCCTACTGGGGGGCGCGGGGGAGACCCAGTACTTC. Its protein product is CASSLLGGAGETQYF.